The 18 T cell receptor beta chains below come from one sample, sequenced in a study of T cells expressing NK-cell markers. Using the 5' RACE reads, TCRdb records one entry per CDR3 protein without DNA. This table lists about 460,000 distinct CDR3 sequences. The sample taken for sequencing was blood T cells: a sorted CD56 or NKG2C T cell subset, CD4+ or CD8+ T cells, or bulk PBMC T cells (not recorded which). The receptors derive from a woman between 45 and 65 years old in good health.

V gene TRBV11-2 combines with J gene TRBJ2-3; absent DNA, TCRdb's TRBD2 call cannot be checked. The CDR3 is 16 amino acids. Per the germline V gene, CDR1 is SGHAT and CDR2 is FQNNGV. CDR3 residues: CASSARTSRGADTQYF.

J is TRBJ2-2 and V is TRBV11-2; the TCRdb D gene call, TRBD2, has no DNA to confirm it. Germline V lookup: CDR1 SGHAT, CDR2 FQNNGV. The CDR3 is made up of 15 amino acids. CDR3 sequence reads: CASRPNPLGPGELFF.

This chain uses TRBV29-1 with TRBJ1-4. The CDR3 totals 15 residues. From germline, CDR1 is SQVTM and CDR2 ANQGSEA. CDR3 residues: CSVILSGATNEKLFF.

The genes are TRBV5-6 and TRBJ2-3; lacking DNA, the TRBD2 call made by TCRdb goes unchecked. The V gene's germline CDR1 is SGHDT and CDR2 YYEEEE. The CDR3 length is 17 residues. The CDR3: CASSLLGFRTEADTQYF.

This chain uses TRBV9 with TRBJ2-5; TCRdb's D call, TRBD2, is unchecked because there is no DNA. The CDR3 has 13 amino acids. Germline-derived CDR1 and CDR2 are SGDLS and YYNGEE. The CDR3 is CASRASGEETQYF.

The V call is TRBV6-5, the J call TRBJ2-7. Germline loops: CDR1 MNHEY, CDR2 SVGAGI. The length of the CDR3 is 12 residues. CDR3 region: CASSSQLYEQYF.

This chain joins TRBV5-1 and TRBJ2-5; the D gene TCRdb calls, TRBD2, cannot be checked with no DNA. Germline CDR1 reads SGHRS; CDR2 reads YFSETQ. This CDR3 region has 16 residues. The CDR3 spells CASSAQREGFEETQYF.

The chain recombines TRBV10-2 with TRBJ2-2; the D call from TCRdb, TRBD1, cannot be confirmed without DNA. The germline gives CDR1 WSHSY, CDR2 SAAADI. This CDR3 is 14 amino acids long. The chain's CDR3 is CASLSGGLTGELFF.

The chain recombines TRBV3-1 with TRBJ1-1; there is no DNA to check the TCRdb D call of TRBD1. From germline, CDR1 is LGHDT and CDR2 YNNKEL (reference sequence). CDR3 length: 11 residues. The CDR3 sequence is CASREGGKAFF.

The genes are TRBV7-6 and TRBJ1-1. The CDR3 totals 14 residues. Germline V CDR1 and CDR2: SGHVS, FNYEAQ. The CDR3: CASSLSELNTEAFF. The variable domain in full, completed from reference TRBV7-6 and TRBJ1-1, reads GAGVSQSPRYKVTKRGQDVALRCDPISGHVSLYWYRQALGQGPEFLTYFNYEAQQDKSGLPNDRFSAERPEGSISTLTIQRTEQRDSAMYRCASSLSELNTEAFFGQGTRLTVV.

This chain connects TRBV28 to TRBJ2-5; TCRdb's D call, TRBD1, is unchecked because there is no DNA. This CDR3 is 16 amino acids long. CDR1 and CDR2 (germline): MDHEN, SYDVKM. CDR3 loop: CASSLTGTGGMETQYF.

Here the CDR3 reads CASSQEGTRGGMKAETQYF. The chain couples TRBV4-2 to TRBJ2-5; checking the TCRdb D call of TRBD2 is not possible without DNA. CDR1 is LGHNA, CDR2 YNFKEQ, per germline. This CDR3 comprises 19 residues.

The J gene is TRBJ1-5, the V gene TRBV28. The germline gives CDR1 MDHEN, CDR2 SYDVKM. The CDR3 runs 13 residues. The CDR3 reads CATRYRDNQPQHF.

The chain recombines TRBV6-1 with TRBJ2-5; TCRdb reports TRBD1, a call that lacks DNA to check it against. The CDR3 extends over 13 amino acids. From germline, CDR1 is MNHNS and CDR2 SASEGT. CDR3 region: CASSGQLQETQYF.

The genes are TRBV11-3 and TRBJ2-5; TCRdb gives TRBD1 as the D gene, but with no DNA this cannot be confirmed. Germline CDR1 and CDR2: SGHNT and YENEEA. The CDR3 totals 15 residues. CDR3 sequence: CASSPPGNSLETQYF.

V and J are TRBV9 and TRBJ2-2; TCRdb picks TRBD2, but there is no DNA to check that call. CDR1 is SGDLS and CDR2 is YYNGEE in the germline V gene. This CDR3 has 15 amino acids. The chain's CDR3 is CASSVSAGVGGELFF.

This chain connects TRBV5-1 to TRBJ1-1; TCRdb's assignment of TRBD1 cannot be checked, as there is no DNA. The germline V gene has CDR1 SGHRS and CDR2 YFSETQ. The CDR3 runs to 14 residues. CDR3 residues: CASSLEGQLTEAFF.

The CDR3 loop is CASSLRLAGVRNEQFF. The chain is built from TRBV12-3 or TRBV12-4 and TRBJ2-1; TCRdb returns TRBD2, unconfirmable since there is no DNA. This CDR3 contains 16 residues.